The clone carrying this T cell receptor beta chain was seen once. Its antigen remains unknown. Primers for the PCR totalled 60 Vbeta and 13 Jbeta. The method was immunoSEQ multiplex PCR; TCRdb's version includes in-frame clones alone and lacks a portion of them. The sample consists of fewer than 120,000 clones, about 86% of them appearing once. The sample originates from a study of cytomegalovirus exposure and HLA in healthy donors. Whole-study results and caveats: An analysis was carried out later, and it reportedly showed fewer N-insertions in an Asian-associated ancestry cluster than the roughly 700-donor mean. Later work found that TCR association rates differed between HLA loci; DRB1 had the most and HLA-C the fewest.

Per germline, CDR1 SGDLS and CDR2 YYNGEE. This CDR3 region has 17 residues. V dropped 0 bases and J dropped 1; count of bases not matched to a gene: 4. The source is a man aged 40-49 years in good health and CMV-seronegative. The sequencing input was PBMCs. The V and J genes are TRBV9 and TRBJ2-2; 9 nucleotides agree with TRBD1. CDR3 amino acids: CASSVGMGQGNTGELFF. CDR3 nucleotide sequence: TGTGCCAGCAGCGTAGGAATGGGACAGGGGAACACCGGGGAGCTGTTTTTT.